The clone carrying this TCR beta chain was seen once. The record originates from a study of PD-L1 blockade in urothelial cancer. The CDR3 is 15 residues long. The germline V and J ends were trimmed by 5 bases and 2 bases, with 14 bases remaining between them. Germline CDR1 reads LNHDA; CDR2 reads SQIVND (reference sequence). Data came from immunoSEQ multiplex PCR; TCRdb stores just in-frame clones and leaves some out. The table has about 84,000 clones, more than 90% seen once; the top ten hold 8% to 10%. The sequencing here drew on PBMCs, taken around atezolizumab (anti-PD-L1) treatment. This TCR was sampled from a man aged 55 to 70 with urothelial cancer. This sequence joins TRBV19 and TRBJ2-3, with D possibly matching TRBD2 (5 bases). For the CDR3, the DNA is TGTGCCAGTAGTTCAGCGGACGCCAACACAGATACGCAGTATTTT. Amino acids: CASSSADANTDTQYF.